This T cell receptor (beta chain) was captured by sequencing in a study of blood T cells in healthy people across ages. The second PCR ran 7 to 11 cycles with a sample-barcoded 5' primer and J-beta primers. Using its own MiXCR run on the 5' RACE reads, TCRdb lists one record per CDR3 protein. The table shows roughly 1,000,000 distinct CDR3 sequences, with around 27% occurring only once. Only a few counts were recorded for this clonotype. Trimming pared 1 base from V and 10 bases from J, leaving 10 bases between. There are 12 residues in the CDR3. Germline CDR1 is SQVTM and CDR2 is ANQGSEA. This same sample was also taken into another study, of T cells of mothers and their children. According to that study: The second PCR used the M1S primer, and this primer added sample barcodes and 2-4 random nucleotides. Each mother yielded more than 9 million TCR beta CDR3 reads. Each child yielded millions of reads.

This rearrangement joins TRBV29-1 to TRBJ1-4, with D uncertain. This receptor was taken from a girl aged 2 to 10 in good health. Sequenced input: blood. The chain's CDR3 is CSVEVSEGKLFF. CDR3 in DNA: TGCAGCGTTGAAGTTAGTGAGGGAAAACTGTTTTTT.